These T cell receptor beta chains were read from a single sample in a study of spatial heterogeneity in lung cancer. In TCRdb, the 5' RACE reads were re-called with MiXCR into one record per CDR3 protein. The table includes about 100,000 distinct CDR3 sequences, approximately 19% detected once. The source was PBMCs, collected at follow-up. All receptors derive from a male donor with early-stage non-small cell lung cancer. CDR3s include the opening cysteine and the closing phenylalanine or tryptophan. The D gene is left open where the match is weak. Size is omitted from some rows. Given values are once, few, many or a class for expanded clones.

j_call clone_size d_call v_call cdr3_aa cdr3_nt
TRBJ2-1 NA TRBD2 TRBV7-2 CASSLETLAGASYNEQFF TGTGCCAGCAGCTTAGAGACCCTAGCGGGAGCCTCCTACAATGAGCAGTTCTTC
TRBJ2-5 NA NA TRBV9 CASSSPHPGQITKETQYF TGTGCCAGCAGCTCACCCCACCCGGGCCAGATTACGAAAGAGACCCAGTACTTC
TRBJ2-3 many NA TRBV7-9 CASSLWARPDTQYF TGTGCCAGCAGCTTATGGGCTAGGCCCGATACGCAGTATTTT
TRBJ1-5 NA TRBD1 TRBV2 CASSRQGANQPQHF TGTGCCAGCAGTCGACAGGGGGCGAATCAGCCCCAGCATTTT
TRBJ1-2 NA NA TRBV14 CASSQGRGRYGYTF TGTGCCAGCAGCCAGGGGCGGGGCCGATATGGCTACACCTTC
TRBJ1-5 few TRBD1 TRBV27 CASSTRGRPSQPQHF TGTGCCAGCAGTACCAGGGGGCGGCCTAGTCAGCCCCAGCATTTT
TRBJ2-7 few TRBD2 TRBV19 CASSISTSGPYEQYF TGTGCCAGTAGTATCTCGACTAGCGGGCCCTACGAGCAGTACTTC
TRBJ2-7 NA NA TRBV7-2 CASSLVGGGSDLYEQYF TGTGCCAGCAGCTTAGTAGGAGGGGGTAGCGACCTCTACGAGCAGTACTTC
TRBJ1-2 few NA TRBV20-1 CSALQGLPYYGYTF TGCAGTGCTCTTCAGGGGCTTCCCTACTATGGCTACACCTTC
TRBJ1-5 NA TRBD1 TRBV30 CAWGTGNLKTQHF TGTGCCTGGGGGACAGGGAATTTGAAGACCCAGCATTTT
TRBJ2-1 NA TRBD2 TRBV13 CASRHFSGRWDEQFF TGTGCCAGCAGACACTTTAGCGGGAGGTGGGATGAGCAGTTCTTC
TRBJ1-5 NA NA TRBV20-1 CSASGDPALNQPQHF TGCAGTGCTAGTGGGGACCCGGCCCTCAATCAGCCCCAGCATTTT
TRBJ2-1 NA NA TRBV24-1 CATSDLPRAGEQFF TGTGCCACCAGTGATTTGCCCAGGGCCGGCGAGCAGTTCTTC
TRBJ2-3 NA NA TRBV5-1 CASSLSPYTDTQYF TGCGCCAGCAGCCTTTCCCCTTACACAGATACGCAGTATTTT
TRBJ1-3 many TRBD1 TRBV27 CASSRDRSGGNTIYF TGTGCCAGCAGTAGGGACAGAAGCGGCGGAAACACCATATATTTT
TRBJ1-1 many NA TRBV6-2/TRBV6-3 CASREGWSTEAFF TGTGCCAGCAGAGAGGGGTGGAGCACTGAAGCTTTCTTT
TRBJ2-5 few NA TRBV18 CASSPNTQETQYF TGTGCCAGCTCACCAAACACTCAAGAGACCCAGTACTTC
TRBJ1-2 NA NA TRBV20-1 CSARGGSDFLGDGYTF TGCAGTGCTAGAGGAGGGAGCGATTTTCTAGGGGATGGCTACACCTTC
TRBJ2-5 NA TRBD2 TRBV20-1 CSAAGAGLAGVSETQYF TGCAGTGCTGCCGGAGCGGGACTAGCGGGAGTTTCAGAGACCCAGTACTTC
TRBJ2-1 few NA TRBV20-1 CSARVSTRNEQFF TGCAGTGCTAGAGTTAGCACTAGGAATGAGCAGTTCTTC
TRBJ2-1 NA NA TRBV11-2 CASSLEQGNEQFF TGTGCCAGCAGCTTAGAGCAGGGGAATGAGCAGTTCTTC
TRBJ2-5 NA NA TRBV2 CASSPGRGGPRETQYF TGTGCCAGCAGTCCTGGGCGCGGGGGCCCAAGAGAGACCCAGTACTTC
TRBJ2-1 few TRBD1 TRBV20-1 CSARAPRQGDEQFF TGCAGTGCTAGAGCACCGCGGCAGGGGGATGAGCAGTTCTTC
TRBJ2-7 NA TRBD2 TRBV4-2 CASSQLWRLAGGTSYEQYF TGTGCCAGCAGCCAACTATGGAGGCTAGCGGGAGGTACCTCCTACGAGCAGTACTTC